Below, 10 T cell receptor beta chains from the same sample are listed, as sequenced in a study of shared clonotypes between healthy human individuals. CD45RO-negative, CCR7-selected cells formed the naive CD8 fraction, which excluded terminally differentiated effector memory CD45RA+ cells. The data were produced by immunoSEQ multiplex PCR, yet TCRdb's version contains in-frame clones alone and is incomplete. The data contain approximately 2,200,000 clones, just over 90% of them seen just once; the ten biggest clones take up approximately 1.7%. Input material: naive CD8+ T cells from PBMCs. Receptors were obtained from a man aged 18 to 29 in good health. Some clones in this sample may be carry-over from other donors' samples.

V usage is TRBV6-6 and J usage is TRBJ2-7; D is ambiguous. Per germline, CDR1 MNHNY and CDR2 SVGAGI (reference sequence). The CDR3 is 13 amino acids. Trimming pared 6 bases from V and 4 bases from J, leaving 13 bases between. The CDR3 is CASSFHSSYEQYF. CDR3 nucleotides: TGTGCCAGCAGCTTCCACTCCTCTTACGAGCAGTACTTC.

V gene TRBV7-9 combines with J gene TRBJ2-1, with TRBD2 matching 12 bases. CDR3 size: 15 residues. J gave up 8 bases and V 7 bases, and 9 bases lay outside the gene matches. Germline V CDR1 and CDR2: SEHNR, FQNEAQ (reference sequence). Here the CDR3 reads CASTALTSGSYEQFF. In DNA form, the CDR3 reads TGTGCCAGCACCGCCTTGACTAGCGGGAGCTATGAGCAGTTCTTC.

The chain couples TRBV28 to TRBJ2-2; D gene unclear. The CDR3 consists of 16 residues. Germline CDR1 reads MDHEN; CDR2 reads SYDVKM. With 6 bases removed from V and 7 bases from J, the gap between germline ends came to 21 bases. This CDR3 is CASRSAARSYGGELFF. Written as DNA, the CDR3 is TGTGCCAGCAGGTCCGCGGCTAGATCATATGGCGGGGAGCTGTTTTTT.

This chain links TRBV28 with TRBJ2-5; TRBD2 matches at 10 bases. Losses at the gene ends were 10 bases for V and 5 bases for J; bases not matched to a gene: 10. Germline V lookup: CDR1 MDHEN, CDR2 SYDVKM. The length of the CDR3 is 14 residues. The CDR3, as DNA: TGTGCCAACTCTAGCGGGAGACCCGAGGAGACCCAGTACTTC. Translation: CANSSGRPEETQYF. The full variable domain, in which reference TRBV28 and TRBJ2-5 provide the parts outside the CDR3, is DVKVTQSSRYLVKRTGEKVFLECVQDMDHENMFWYRQDPGLGLRLIYFSYDVKMKEKGDIPEGYSVSREKKERFSLILESASTNQTSMYLCANSSGRPEETQYFGPGTRLLVL.

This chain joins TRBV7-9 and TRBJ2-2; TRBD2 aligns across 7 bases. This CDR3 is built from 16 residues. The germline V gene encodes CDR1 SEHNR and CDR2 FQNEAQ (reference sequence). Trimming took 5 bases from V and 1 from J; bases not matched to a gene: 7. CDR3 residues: CASSPHPGGNTGELFF. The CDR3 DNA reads TGTGCCAGCAGCCCCCATCCGGGGGGGAACACCGGGGAGCTGTTTTTT.

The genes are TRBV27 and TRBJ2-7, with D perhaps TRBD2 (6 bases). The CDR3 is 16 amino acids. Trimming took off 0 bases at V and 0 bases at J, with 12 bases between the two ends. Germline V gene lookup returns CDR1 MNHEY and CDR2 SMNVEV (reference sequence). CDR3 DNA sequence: TGTGCCAGCAGTTTATCGACGGGAGAGCACTCCTACGAGCAGTACTTC. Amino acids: CASSLSTGEHSYEQYF.

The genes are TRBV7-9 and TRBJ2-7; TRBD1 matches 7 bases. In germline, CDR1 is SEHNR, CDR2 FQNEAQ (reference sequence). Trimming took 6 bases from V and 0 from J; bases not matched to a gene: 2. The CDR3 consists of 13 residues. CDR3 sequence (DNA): TGTGCCAGCAGACAGGGGAACTCCTACGAGCAGTACTTC. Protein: CASRQGNSYEQYF.

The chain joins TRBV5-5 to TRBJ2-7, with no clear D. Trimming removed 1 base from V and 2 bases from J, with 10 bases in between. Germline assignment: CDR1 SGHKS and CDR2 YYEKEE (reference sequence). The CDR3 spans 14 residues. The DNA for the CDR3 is TGTGCCAGCAGCTTGAGCCCTACCACCTACGAGCAGTACTTC. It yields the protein CASSLSPTTYEQYF. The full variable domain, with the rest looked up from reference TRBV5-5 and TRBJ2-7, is DAGVTQSPTHLIKTRGQQVTLRCSPISGHKSVSWYQQVLGQGPQFIFQYYEKEERGRGNFPDRFSARQFPNYSSELNVNALLLGDSALYLCASSLSPTTYEQYFGPGTRLTVT.

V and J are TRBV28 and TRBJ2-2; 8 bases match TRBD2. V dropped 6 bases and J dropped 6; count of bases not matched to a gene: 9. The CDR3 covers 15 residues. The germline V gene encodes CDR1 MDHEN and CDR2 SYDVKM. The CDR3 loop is CASRNPGLGSGELFF. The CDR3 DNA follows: TGTGCCAGCAGAAACCCGGGACTAGGGTCCGGGGAGCTGTTTTTT.

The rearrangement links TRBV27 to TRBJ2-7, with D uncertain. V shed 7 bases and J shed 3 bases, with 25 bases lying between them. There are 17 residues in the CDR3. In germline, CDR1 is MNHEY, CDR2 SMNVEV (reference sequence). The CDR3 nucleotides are TGTGCCAGCATCCAATCCCCCCCCACCCGAGATTTCTACGAGCAGTACTTC. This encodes CASIQSPPTRDFYEQYF.